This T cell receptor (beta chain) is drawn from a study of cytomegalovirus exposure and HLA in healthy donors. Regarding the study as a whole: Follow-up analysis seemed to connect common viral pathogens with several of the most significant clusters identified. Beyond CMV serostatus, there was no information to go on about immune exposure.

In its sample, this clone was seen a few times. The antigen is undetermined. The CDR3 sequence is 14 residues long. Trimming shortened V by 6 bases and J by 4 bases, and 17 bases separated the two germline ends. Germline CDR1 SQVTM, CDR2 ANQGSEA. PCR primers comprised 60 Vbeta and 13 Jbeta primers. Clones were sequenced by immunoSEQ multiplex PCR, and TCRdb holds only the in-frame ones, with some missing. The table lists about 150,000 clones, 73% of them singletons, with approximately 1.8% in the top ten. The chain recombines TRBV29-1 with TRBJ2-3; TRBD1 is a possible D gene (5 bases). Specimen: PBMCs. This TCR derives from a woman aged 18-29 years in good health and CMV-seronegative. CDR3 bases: TGCAGCGTGTCAGTGGCGTTAGGGGCAGATACGCAGTATTTT. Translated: CSVSVALGADTQYF.